The 8 T cell receptor beta chains in this list originate from one sample, sequenced in a study of T cell clones after liver transplantation. Sequenced by immunoSEQ multiplex PCR; TCRdb stores in-frame clones only, minus some. This sample has fewer than 50,000 clones, with 70% to 90% found just once. The source material was CD4+ T cells from blood, sampled 24 months after liver transplant. These receptors were obtained from a human patient who received a liver transplant. Some T cells may have originated in the graft donor.

This chain uses TRBV7-2 with TRBJ2-7; TRBD1 agrees at 8 bases. The junction had 13 bases not matched to a gene; V was cut back by 1 base and J by 5 bases. CDR3 length: 17 residues. The germline CDR1 and CDR2 sequences are SGHTA and FQGNSA. In DNA form, the CDR3 reads TGTGCCAGCAGCTTAGTAGGGAGGTCAGGGGGCTTAAACGAGCAGTACTTC. Residues: CASSLVGRSGGLNEQYF. Combining the CDR3 with reference TRBV7-2 and TRBJ2-7 gives the whole variable domain GAGVSQSPSNKVTEKGKDVELRCDPISGHTALYWYRQSLGQGLEFLIYFQGNSAPDKSGLPSDRFSAERTGGSVSTLTIQRTQQEDSAVYLCASSLVGRSGGLNEQYFGPGTRLTVT.

This chain joins TRBV19 and TRBJ2-1, with 8 nucleotides matching TRBD1. This CDR3 has 14 amino acids. Germline V lookup: CDR1 LNHDA, CDR2 SQIVND (reference sequence). The V gene end was trimmed by 7 bases and the J gene end by 6 bases; junction bases not matched to a gene: 8. Written as DNA, the CDR3 is TGTGCCAGTATGAAGGACAGGGCCCTCAATGAGCAGTTCTTC. Its translation: CASMKDRALNEQFF.

This rearrangement joins TRBV6-5 to TRBJ2-5; TRBD1 matches 10 bases. V lost 6 bases, J lost 4 bases, and 5 bases stayed unmatched. Germline values: CDR1 MNHEY, CDR2 SVGAGI. The CDR3 is 14 residues long. This CDR3 is CASSFRTGGETQYF. The CDR3 DNA follows: TGTGCCAGCAGCTTCCGGACAGGGGGAGAGACCCAGTACTTC.

This clone is medium-sized within its sample. The V call is TRBV5-1, the J call TRBJ1-1, with D hard to call. There are 15 residues in the CDR3. Trimming pared 0 bases from V and 0 bases from J, leaving 9 bases between. Looked up from germline, CDR1 is SGHRS and CDR2 is YFSETQ. CDR3 in DNA: TGCGCCAGCAGCTTGGTAGCTGATATGAACACTGAAGCTTTCTTT. Translation: CASSLVADMNTEAFF.

The rearrangement links TRBV7-3 to TRBJ2-2, with 10 bases lining up with TRBD2. Losses at the gene ends were 5 bases for V and 6 bases for J; bases not matched to a gene: 9. The germline CDR1 and CDR2 sequences are SGHTA and FQGTGA. The CDR3 sequence is 16 residues long. Here the CDR3 DNA reads TGTGCCAGCAGCCGATCGGCGACTAGCGGGTCCGGGGAGCTGTTTTTT. Its protein is CASSRSATSGSGELFF.

This chain uses TRBV30 with TRBJ1-5, with D unresolved. Germline V CDR1 and CDR2: GTSNPN, SVGIG (reference sequence). The CDR3 length is 15 residues. The V gene lost 0 bases and the J gene lost 9 bases, with 18 bases spanning the gap. CDR3 sequence: CAWSVSGRIFWPQHF. The CDR3 nucleotides are TGTGCCTGGAGTGTATCCGGGCGCATCTTTTGGCCCCAGCATTTT.

This chain uses TRBV5-1 with TRBJ2-7; TRBD1 matches at 7 bases. Germline CDR1 reads SGHRS; CDR2 reads YFSETQ. V lost 4 bases and J lost 5; bases outside the gene matches: 9. The CDR3 spans 14 residues. CDR3 bases: TGCGCCAGCAGCCATCCGACAGGGAAAGACGAGCAGTACTTC. Amino acid sequence: CASSHPTGKDEQYF.

This clone came up once. This chain joins TRBV19 and TRBJ1-1, with 8 bases aligning to TRBD1. CDR1 is LNHDA, CDR2 SQIVND, per germline (reference sequence). This CDR3 region has 15 residues. After removal of 4 bases from V and 1 base from J, the junction contained 5 bases not matched to a gene. In nucleotides, the CDR3 is TGTGCCAGTAGTAATCAGGGGGCAGGGAACACTGAAGCTTTCTTT. It codes for CASSNQGAGNTEAFF.